Below are 23 T cell receptor beta chains sequenced from a single sample in a study of blood T cell repertoires in COVID-19. Sequencing used immunoSEQ multiplex PCR; TCRdb keeps in-frame clones, though not all of them. The repertoire includes about 210,000 clones, 80% of them detected once, and around 4.5% sits in the top ten. The specimen sequenced was PBMCs or T cells enriched from blood (not recorded which). The receptor source for this set is a man aged 30 to 39 with acute COVID-19.

This chain joins TRBV12-5 and TRBJ2-1; 7 nucleotides align to TRBD1. CDR3 length equals 15 residues. Germline CDR1 and CDR2: LGHNT and FRNRAP. Trimming at V came to 1 base and at J to 7 bases, leaving 7 bases not matched to a gene. The CDR3 nucleotides read TGTGCTAGTGGTTTGGCTGGTACAGGGGCAAATGAGCAGTTCTTC. This encodes CASGLAGTGANEQFF.

The chain joins TRBV6-5 to TRBJ1-4; D may be TRBD1 (5 bases). This CDR3 is built from 12 residues. Germline CDR1 reads MNHEY; CDR2 reads SVGAGI. The ends were cut back, 6 bases at V and 6 bases at J, with 8 bases in the middle. The CDR3 loop is CASRDIYEKLFF. The CDR3 bases are TGTGCCAGCAGGGACATATATGAAAAACTGTTTTTT.

J is TRBJ1-2 and V is TRBV18; 12 bases agree with TRBD1. V trimming: 1 base; J trimming: 2 bases; junction bases outside the gene matches: 2. Germline lookup yields CDR1 KGHSH and CDR2 LQKENI. The CDR3 extends over 16 amino acids. Here the CDR3 reads CASSPLGQGANYGYTF. Here the CDR3 DNA reads TGTGCCAGCTCACCACTGGGACAGGGGGCGAACTATGGCTACACCTTC.

The V gene is TRBV28, the J gene TRBJ1-3, with a tentative D call TRBD1 (6 bases). There are 14 residues in the CDR3. V shed 10 bases and J shed 1 base, with 14 bases lying between them. Looked up from germline, CDR1 is MDHEN and CDR2 is SYDVKM. The CDR3 sequence: CATQGRGSGNTIYF. CDR3 DNA: TGTGCCACCCAGGGAAGGGGGTCTGGAAACACCATATATTTT.

As regards this clone: This sample includes further DNA sequences coding for the same CDR3. The V call is TRBV9, the J call TRBJ2-3; 10 bases are shared with TRBD2. From germline, CDR1 is SGDLS and CDR2 YYNGEE. V gave up 0 bases and J gave up 3 bases; unmatched junction bases: 1. This CDR3 spans 15 amino acids. The CDR3 coding sequence is TGTGCCAGCAGCGTAGGTAGCGGGGGGACAGATACGCAGTATTTT. It specifies CASSVGSGGTDTQYF.

Ten or more counts support this clone. This chain uses TRBV2 with TRBJ1-6, with 9 bases that match TRBD1. V gave up 9 bases and J gave up 11 bases; unmatched junction bases: 5. The CDR3 has 12 residues. Germline V lookup: CDR1 SNHLY, CDR2 FYNNEI. CDR3 sequence: CASGTGNPPLHF. CDR3 nucleotide sequence: TGTGCCAGTGGGACAGGGAACCCACCCCTCCACTTT.

The chain joins TRBV3-1 (or the pseudogene TRBV3-2) to TRBJ1-1; D call uncertain. This CDR3 comprises 13 residues. Looked up from germline, CDR1 is LGHDT and CDR2 is YNNKEL (reference sequence). Between the trimmed V and J ends, which lost 1 base and 7 bases, there was a span of 10 bases. The CDR3 nucleotides are TGTGCCAGCAGCCAAGGGGCCGGTCTTGAAGCTTTCTTT. This codes for CASSQGAGLEAFF.

The gene calls are TRBV7-3 and TRBJ1-2; TRBD1 might be the D (6 bases). Trimming cost V 2 bases and J 7 bases, with 14 bases left between them. Germline V gene lookup returns CDR1 SGHTA and CDR2 FQGTGA. The length of the CDR3 is 14 residues. DNA for the CDR3: TGTGCCAGCAGCTTATATGGGGGCGCCGGTGGCTACACCTTC. This sequence encodes CASSLYGGAGGYTF.

The chain combines TRBV6-5 with TRBJ1-2; no clear D gene. V lost 7 bases and J lost 2, with 8 bases in between. In germline, CDR1 is MNHEY, CDR2 SVGAGI. The CDR3 is 12 residues long. The CDR3 is CASTGKNYGYTF. CDR3 sequence (DNA): TGTGCCAGCACGGGAAAGAACTATGGCTACACCTTC.

The chain employs TRBV2 and TRBJ2-7, with a tentative D call TRBD1 (6 bases). The V end lost 7 bases, the J end lost 0 bases, and 10 bases lay between the germline ends. CDR1 SNHLY and CDR2 FYNNEI come from the germline V gene. The CDR3 has 13 residues. CDR3 region: CASKGRGSYEQYF. The CDR3 nucleotides read TGTGCCAGCAAAGGCAGGGGCTCCTACGAGCAGTACTTC.

Of note for this clone: A much larger clone differs by one base, so this may be a read error. This CDR3 is CASEAGNTIYF. CDR3 nucleotide sequence: TGTGCCAGCGAGGCTGGAAACACCATATATTTT. This chain uses TRBV9 with TRBJ1-3; D gene uncertain. This CDR3 is 11 amino acids long. Germline lookup yields CDR1 SGDLS and CDR2 YYNGEE. V gave up 7 bases and J gave up 2 bases, with 4 bases separating them. Together with reference TRBV9 and TRBJ1-3, the CDR3 gives the full variable domain: DSGVTQTPKHLITATGQRVTLRCSPRSGDLSVYWYQQSLDQGLQFLIQYYNGEERAKGNILERFSAQQFPDLHSELNLSSLELGDSALYFCASEAGNTIYFGEGSWLTVV.

The V and J genes are TRBV6-1 and TRBJ1-1; 7 bases agree with TRBD1. The CDR3 totals 18 residues. Germline assignment: CDR1 MNHNS and CDR2 SASEGT. V dropped 0 bases and J dropped 0; count of bases not matched to a gene: 10. CDR3 sequence (DNA): TGTGCCAGCAGTGAAGCGAGGGGGACAGTTTACATGAACACTGAAGCTTTCTTT. Its protein is CASSEARGTVYMNTEAFF.

The J gene is TRBJ2-1, the V gene TRBV6-2 or TRBV6-3; perhaps TRBD1 as D (6 bases). There are 14 residues in the CDR3. The V end lost 2 bases, the J end lost 4 bases, and 9 bases lay between the germline ends. CDR1 and CDR2 from the germline V gene are MNHEY and SVGEGT. CDR3 in amino acids: CASSYGQGYNEQFF. In DNA form, the CDR3 reads TGTGCCAGCAGTTACGGTCAGGGGTACAATGAGCAGTTCTTC.

J is TRBJ1-2 and V is TRBV6-5, with a possible D match to TRBD1 (6 bases). With 0 bases removed from V and 2 bases from J, the gap between germline ends came to 10 bases. The CDR3 consists of 15 residues. Germline loops: CDR1 MNHEY, CDR2 SVGAGI. CDR3 coding DNA: TGTGCCAGCAGTTACTCTGAGAGGGGGAACTATGGCTACACCTTC. It codes for CASSYSERGNYGYTF.

The gene calls are TRBV9 and TRBJ2-7; 9 nucleotides agree with TRBD2. The germline V gene encodes CDR1 SGDLS and CDR2 YYNGEE. The CDR3 extends over 15 amino acids. The J segment lost 6 bases and the V segment lost 3 bases, leaving 10 bases of the junction unmatched. CDR3 nucleotide sequence: TGTGCCAGCAGCGCATCCGGGACTAGCTCTTCCGAGCAGTACTTC. The encoded protein is CASSASGTSSSEQYF.

The chain links TRBV6-5 to TRBJ1-2, with TRBD1 matching over 7 bases. The CDR3 runs to 15 residues. The J segment lost 3 bases and the V segment lost 5 bases, leaving 9 bases of the junction unmatched. The V gene's germline CDR1 is MNHEY and CDR2 SVGAGI. The CDR3 coding sequence is TGTGCCAGCAGTAAAACCCTCGGGACAGACTATGGCTACACCTTC. It codes for CASSKTLGTDYGYTF.

The chain employs TRBV6-5 and TRBJ1-3; TRBD1 agrees at 9 bases. V lost 6 bases, J lost 0 bases, and 3 bases stayed unmatched. The CDR3 spans 15 residues. Germline CDR1 MNHEY, CDR2 SVGAGI. DNA of the CDR3: TGTGCCAGCAGAGGACAGGGGATCTCTGGAAACACCATATATTTT. Translated, it gives CASRGQGISGNTIYF.

CDR3 sequence (DNA): TGTGCCAGCAGCTTATGGGAAGGGGTTGAGCAGTACTTC. Its protein is CASSLWEGVEQYF. V and J are TRBV7-2 and TRBJ2-7; D perhaps matches TRBD1 (5 bases). The CDR3 consists of 13 residues. Germline V gene sequence: CDR1 SGHTA, CDR2 FQGNSA. The ends were cut back, 2 bases at V and 7 bases at J, with 12 bases in the middle. The whole variable domain, filled in from reference TRBV7-2 and TRBJ2-7, reads GAGVSQSPSNKVTEKGKDVELRCDPISGHTALYWYRQSLGQGLEFLIYFQGNSAPDKSGLPSDRFSAERTGGSVSTLTIQRTQQEDSAVYLCASSLWEGVEQYFGPGTRLTVT.

This chain uses TRBV28 with TRBJ2-7; TRBD2 matches at 9 bases. V trimming: 7 bases; J trimming: 2 bases; junction bases outside the gene matches: 9. This CDR3 has 15 residues. Germline CDR1 and CDR2: MDHEN and SYDVKM. The CDR3 coding sequence is TGTGCCAGCACCCTAAACCCTAGCGGGGCCTACGAGCAGTACTTC. Protein: CASTLNPSGAYEQYF. The variable domain in full, with the rest retrieved from reference TRBV28 and TRBJ2-7, is DVKVTQSSRYLVKRTGEKVFLECVQDMDHENMFWYRQDPGLGLRLIYFSYDVKMKEKGDIPEGYSVSREKKERFSLILESASTNQTSMYLCASTLNPSGAYEQYFGPGTRLTVT.

The chain joins TRBV19 to TRBJ1-6; possible D gene TRBD1, 5 bases. V shed 6 bases and J shed 0 bases, with 21 bases lying between them. This CDR3 spans 19 amino acids. Germline values: CDR1 LNHDA, CDR2 SQIVND (reference sequence). CDR3: CASSMFGGSSPSYNSPLHF. In DNA form, the CDR3 reads TGTGCCAGTAGCATGTTCGGGGGGAGCTCTCCCTCCTATAATTCACCCCTCCACTTT.

The CDR3 loop reads CASSPSGGTEAFF. The CDR3 bases are TGCGCCAGCAGCCCCTCAGGGGGCACTGAAGCTTTCTTT. The rearrangement links TRBV5-1 to TRBJ1-1, with 7 nucleotides matching TRBD1. Trimming cost V 4 bases and J 4 bases; bases outside gene matches: 4. The CDR3 contains 13 residues. CDR1 and CDR2 (germline): SGHRS, YFSETQ.

The genes are TRBV19 and TRBJ1-4; D ambiguous. Germline assignment: CDR1 LNHDA and CDR2 SQIVND (reference sequence). The length of the CDR3 is 12 residues. Trimming cost V 6 bases and J 7 bases, with 9 bases left between them. The CDR3 DNA is TGTGCCAGTAGGAGGATGCGTGAAAAACTGTTTTTT. This codes for CASRRMREKLFF.

The chain links TRBV5-6 to TRBJ2-7; 7 bases align to TRBD1. This CDR3 has 15 amino acids. V shed 0 bases, J shed 5 bases, and the junction held 8 bases outside the gene matches. Germline CDR1 SGHDT, CDR2 YYEEEE. The chain's CDR3 is CASSLGPTGRDEQYF. The CDR3 DNA sequence: TGTGCCAGCAGCTTGGGTCCGACAGGGAGAGACGAGCAGTACTTC.